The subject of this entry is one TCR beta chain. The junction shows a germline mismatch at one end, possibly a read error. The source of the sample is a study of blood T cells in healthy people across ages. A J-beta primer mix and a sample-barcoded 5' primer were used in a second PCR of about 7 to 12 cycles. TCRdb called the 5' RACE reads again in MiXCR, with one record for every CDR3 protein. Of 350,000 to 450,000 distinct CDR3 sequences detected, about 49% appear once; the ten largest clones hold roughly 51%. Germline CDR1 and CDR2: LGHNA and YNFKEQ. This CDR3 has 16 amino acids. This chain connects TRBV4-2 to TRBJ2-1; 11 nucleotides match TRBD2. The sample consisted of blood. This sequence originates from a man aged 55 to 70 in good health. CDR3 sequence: CASSQVAGGPGNGQFF. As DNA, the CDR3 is TGTGCCAGCAGCCAAGTAGCGGGAGGGCCGGGGAATGGGCAGTTCTTC.